This paragraph reports one T cell receptor beta chain. This record belongs to a study of blood T cell repertoires in COVID-19. About the study: COVID-19 samples, acute and convalescent, were from the United States, Italy and Spain. Nucleic acid was either cDNA or gDNA, and it came from T cells, B-cell-depleted T cells, or PBMCs.

V dropped 5 bases and J dropped 0 bases, with 11 bases sitting between them. CDR3 size: 15 residues. Germline values: CDR1 MDHEN, CDR2 SYDVKM. Participants' reported clinical history set cohort assignment. Cohort 3 donors counted as recovered after two negative PCRs, clearance, or resolved symptoms. The protocol was immunoSEQ multiplex PCR, while the TCRdb copy is restricted to in-frame clones and leaves out a portion. There are roughly 300,000 clones in the sample; more than 80% occur only once, and around 1.1% lies in the top ten. The material sequenced was PBMCs or T cells enriched from blood (not recorded which). This chain links TRBV28 with TRBJ1-5; TRBD1 is a possible D gene (5 bases). This TCR was recovered from a woman aged 30 to 39 who had recovered from COVID-19. The CDR3 loop is CASSTRTFSNQPQHF. In DNA form, the CDR3 reads TGTGCCAGCAGTACCCGGACATTTAGCAATCAGCCCCAGCATTTT.